This T cell receptor beta chain was retrieved from a study of blood T cell repertoires in COVID-19. Study-wide context: Sources were T cells, B-cell-depleted T cells, or PBMCs; the material itself was cDNA or gDNA.

Authors' processing steps: Amplified reference gene primers provided the basis for estimating nucleated cell counts. Data came from immunoSEQ multiplex PCR; TCRdb stores just in-frame clones and leaves some out. V, J and clone size are those of that table, while D and trimming were read from the DNA. This sample carries about 96,000 clones, about four fifths of them seen once, and the ten largest clones take about 18%. The ends lost 2 bases at V and 0 bases at J; junction bases unmatched: 9. This CDR3 region has 18 residues. CDR1 is KGHSH, CDR2 LQKENI, per germline. The sequencing sample was made of peripheral blood. The sequence derives from a woman in her fifties or sixties with acute or convalescent COVID-19. V and J are TRBV18 and TRBJ2-3, with 9 positions matching TRBD2. The CDR3, as DNA: TGTGCCAGCTCACCAGTTTTCGGGCTAGCGGGGAGCACAGATACGCAGTATTTT. Protein sequence: CASSPVFGLAGSTDTQYF. The full variable domain, rest sourced from reference TRBV18 and TRBJ2-3, is NAGVMQNPRHLVRRRGQEARLRCSPMKGHSHVYWYRQLPEEGLKFMVYLQKENIIDESGMPKERFSAEFPKEGPSILRIQQVVRGDSAAYFCASSPVFGLAGSTDTQYFGPGTRLTVL.